This TCR beta chain came from a study of cytomegalovirus exposure and HLA in healthy donors. Researchers ran the PCR with 60 Vbeta and 13 Jbeta primers. Profiling relied on immunoSEQ multiplex PCR, and the TCRdb table lists in-frame clones only, not all of them. The sample carries about 120,000 clones, approximately 81% recorded once. Unmatched junction bases numbered 9, after V lost 6 bases and J lost 4 bases. CDR3 size: 15 residues. Germline V gene lookup returns CDR1 MGHDK and CDR2 SYGVNS. Sequencing was carried out using PBMCs. The chain couples TRBV25-1 to TRBJ1-1; 9 nucleotides match TRBD1. This TCR derives from a woman aged 35 to 49 in good health and CMV-seronegative. CDR3 nucleotide sequence: TGTGCCAGCAGAAAAGACAGGGGGAGAAGCACTGAAGCTTTCTTT. As protein: CASRKDRGRSTEAFF.